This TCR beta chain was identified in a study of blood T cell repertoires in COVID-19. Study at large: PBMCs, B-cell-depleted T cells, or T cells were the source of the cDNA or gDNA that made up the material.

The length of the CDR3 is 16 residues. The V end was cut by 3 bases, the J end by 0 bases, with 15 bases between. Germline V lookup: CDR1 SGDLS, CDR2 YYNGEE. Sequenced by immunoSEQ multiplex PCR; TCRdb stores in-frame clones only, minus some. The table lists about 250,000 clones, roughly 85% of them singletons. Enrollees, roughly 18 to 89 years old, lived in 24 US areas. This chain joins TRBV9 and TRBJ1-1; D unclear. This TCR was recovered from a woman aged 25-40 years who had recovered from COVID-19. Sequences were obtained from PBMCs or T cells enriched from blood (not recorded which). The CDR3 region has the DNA TGTGCCAGCAGCGCCACCATCTCCACAGTGAACACTGAAGCTTTCTTT. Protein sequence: CASSATISTVNTEAFF.